A selection of T cell receptor beta chains follows, all from one sample in a study of T-cell reconstitution after alpha-beta-depleted transplantation in children. TCRdb itself ran the PCR reads through MiXCR, one entry per CDR3 protein. In the table there are fewer than 400,000 distinct CDR3 sequences, about 20% of which are singletons. The sequencing here drew on PBMCs from the stem cell graft donor, taken from the stem cell graft. The receptors derive from a human donor who donated a stem cell graft to a child with acute myeloid leukemia. CDR3s include the opening cysteine and the closing phenylalanine or tryptophan. The order of the fields is V gene, D gene, clone size, J gene, CDR3 protein, CDR3 DNA. D genes are given only for firm matches. Expanded clones are given a class, and other clones once, few, many or no size at all.

>TRBV12-3/TRBV12-4|TRBD2|few|TRBJ2-2
CASSFSGLGLSGELFF
TGTGCCAGCAGTTTTTCGGGACTAGGTTTAAGCGGGGAGCTGTTTTTT
>TRBV12-3/TRBV12-4|.|few|TRBJ2-5
CASSLVVGPETQYF
TGTGCCAGCAGTTTAGTGGTCGGCCCGGAGACCCAGTACTTC
>TRBV29-1|.|many|TRBJ2-5
CSVEGLLQETQYF
TGCAGCGTTGAAGGGCTGCTCCAAGAGACCCAGTACTTC
>TRBV3-1|TRBD2|.|TRBJ2-1
CASSQVLAGGKNEQFF
TGTGCCAGCAGCCAGGTATTAGCGGGAGGAAAAAATGAGCAGTTCTTC
>TRBV25-1|.|few|TRBJ2-5
CASSEQGQETQYF
TGTGCCAGCAGTGAACAGGGTCAAGAGACCCAGTACTTC
>TRBV28|.|few|TRBJ1-6
CASSLSLNSPLHF
TGTGCCAGCAGTTTGTCGTTGAATTCACCCCTCCACTTT
>TRBV12-3/TRBV12-4|.|many|TRBJ2-5
CASSFVRGMETQYF
TGTGCCAGCAGTTTCGTTCGGGGAATGGAGACCCAGTACTTC
>TRBV12-3/TRBV12-4|.|.|TRBJ2-7
CASSSDSTVPYEQYF
TGTGCCAGCAGTTCCGACAGTACGGTCCCCTACGAGCAGTACTTC
>TRBV20-1|TRBD1|.|TRBJ1-5
CSAHPNRDRATRPQHF
TGCAGTGCTCACCCTAACCGGGACAGGGCGACTCGGCCCCAGCATTTT
>TRBV12-3/TRBV12-4|.|.|TRBJ2-5
CASMSGQETQYF
TGTGCCAGCATGTCAGGCCAAGAGACCCAGTACTTC
>TRBV5-6|.|.|TRBJ2-1
CASSGDRHSYNEQFF
TGTGCCAGCAGCGGGGACCGTCACTCCTACAATGAGCAGTTCTTC
>TRBV7-2|.|.|TRBJ1-2
CASSRSPDYGYTF
TGTGCCAGCAGCCGCTCTCCCGACTATGGCTACACCTTC
>TRBV4-1|.|many|TRBJ2-4
CASSQGFDIQYF
TGCGCCAGCAGCCAAGGCTTTGACATTCAGTACTTC
>TRBV5-1|.|few|TRBJ2-1
CASSLGGLLAYNEQFF
TGCGCCAGCAGCTTGGGGGGGCTGCTTGCCTACAATGAGCAGTTCTTC
>TRBV20-1|.|.|TRBJ1-5
CSARRTNSNQPQHF
TGCAGTGCTAGAAGGACTAATAGCAATCAGCCCCAGCATTTT
>TRBV20-1|TRBD2|few|TRBJ2-7
CSARGLASGYEQYF
TGCAGTGCTAGAGGTCTAGCTAGCGGCTACGAGCAGTACTTC
>TRBV7-9|TRBD1|.|TRBJ2-5
CASSSTGVETQYF
TGTGCCAGCAGCTCAACAGGGGTGGAGACCCAGTACTTC
>TRBV28|.|few|TRBJ2-7
CASRLRRGALSSYEQYF
TGTGCCAGCAGACTCCGGCGGGGAGCGCTGAGCTCCTACGAGCAGTACTTC
>TRBV12-3/TRBV12-4|TRBD2|few|TRBJ2-5
CASSSVAGGSETQYF
TGTGCCAGCAGTTCTGTAGCGGGAGGGTCGGAGACCCAGTACTTC
>TRBV12-3/TRBV12-4|.|few|TRBJ1-4
CASSSSGWSEKLFF
TGTGCCAGCAGTTCCTCAGGGTGGAGTGAAAAACTGTTTTTT
>TRBV9|.|few|TRBJ2-2
CASSIRTGELFF
TGTGCCAGCAGCATTCGAACCGGGGAGCTGTTTTTT
>TRBV27|.|few|TRBJ2-5
CASSFRGPETQYF
TGTGCCAGCAGTTTTCGAGGGCCGGAGACCCAGTACTTC
>TRBV20-1|.|.|TRBJ1-4
CSARDGPLNEKLFF
TGCAGTGCTAGAGACGGACCCCTTAATGAAAAACTGTTTTTT
>TRBV30|.|.|TRBJ1-1
CAWSVGLNTEAFF
TGTGCCTGGAGTGTCGGGCTGAACACTGAAGCTTTCTTT
>TRBV20-1|.|.|TRBJ1-2
CSARDLGYGYTF
TGCAGTGCTAGAGATCTGGGGTATGGCTACACCTTC
>TRBV20-1|.|few|TRBJ2-5
CSASFTGKETQYF
TGCAGTGCTAGCTTTACAGGGAAAGAGACCCAGTACTTC
>TRBV2|.|.|TRBJ1-5
CASNGRGASGEPQHF
TGTGCCAGCAATGGCAGGGGAGCATCAGGTGAGCCCCAGCATTTT
>TRBV29-1|TRBD1|many|TRBJ2-3
CSHTRQGAQVEDTQYF
TGCAGCCACACTCGACAGGGGGCGCAAGTTGAAGATACGCAGTATTTT
>TRBV12-3/TRBV12-4|.|.|TRBJ2-1
CASSFRSGVVNEQFF
TGTGCCAGCAGTTTCAGGTCGGGAGTCGTAAATGAGCAGTTCTTC
>TRBV15|.|.|TRBJ2-7
CATSRDRKADGVEYF
TGTGCCACCAGCAGAGATCGCAAGGCCGACGGAGTGGAGTACTTC
>TRBV12-3/TRBV12-4|.|.|TRBJ2-3
CASSPDREGADTQYF
TGTGCCAGCAGCCCTGACAGGGAGGGCGCAGATACGCAGTATTTT
>TRBV28|TRBD1|.|TRBJ2-7
CASSRDRTEYEQYF
TGTGCCAGCAGTCGGGACAGGACAGAGTACGAGCAGTACTTC
>TRBV29-1|TRBD2|few|TRBJ2-3
CSVPGGMGTDTQYF
TGCAGCGTTCCCGGGGGGATGGGTACAGATACGCAGTATTTT
>TRBV25-1|TRBD1|many|TRBJ2-2
CASSAGQGAGELFF
TGTGCCAGCAGTGCCGGACAGGGGGCCGGGGAGCTGTTTTTT
>TRBV5-5|TRBD1|few|TRBJ2-1
CASSLEGTGQLHNEQFF
TGTGCCAGCAGCTTGGAGGGAACGGGACAGCTCCACAATGAGCAGTTCTTC
>TRBV27|.|few|TRBJ2-1
CASSFPGTDNEQFF
TGTGCCAGCAGTTTCCCCGGGACTGACAATGAGCAGTTCTTC
>TRBV20-1|.|few|TRBJ2-3
CSARVGAASTDTQYF
TGCAGTGCTAGAGTGGGTGCGGCTAGCACAGATACGCAGTATTTT
>TRBV11-2|.|.|TRBJ2-7
CASSLEGRQFYEQYF
TGTGCCAGCAGCTTAGAGGGTCGGCAGTTCTACGAGCAGTACTTC
>TRBV7-2|TRBD1|many|TRBJ2-7
CASSLDRGAREQYF
TGTGCCAGCAGCTTGGACAGGGGTGCTAGAGAGCAGTACTTC
>TRBV14|TRBD2|many|TRBJ2-1
CATGRSSGTYNEQFF
TGTGCCACCGGACGTTCTAGCGGGACCTACAATGAGCAGTTCTTC
>TRBV5-1|TRBD1|.|TRBJ1-4
CASSLQGAKEKLFF
TGCGCCAGCAGCTTACAGGGGGCAAAAGAAAAACTGTTTTTT
>TRBV27|.|many|TRBJ2-1
CASSALSRNEQFF
TGTGCCAGCAGTGCCCTCTCTAGAAATGAGCAGTTCTTC
>TRBV27|TRBD1|.|TRBJ2-7
CASSLTGPRSYEQYF
TGTGCCAGCAGTTTGACAGGGCCCCGCTCCTACGAGCAGTACTTC
>TRBV5-1|.|.|TRBJ2-3
CASSLDGRTSTDTQYF
TGCGCCAGCAGCTTGGACGGTAGAACTAGCACAGATACGCAGTATTTT
>TRBV12-5|TRBD1|.|TRBJ1-1
CASGIRGDSEAFF
TGTGCTAGTGGCATCCGGGGGGACAGTGAAGCTTTCTTT
>TRBV11-1|TRBD1|.|TRBJ2-6
CASSLTDRAISGANVLTF
TGTGCCAGCAGCCTCACTGACAGGGCCATCTCTGGGGCCAACGTCCTGACTTTC
>TRBV11-2|.|few|TRBJ2-3
CASSLYPVDTDTQYF
TGTGCCAGCAGCTTATACCCTGTCGACACAGATACGCAGTATTTT
>TRBV5-6|TRBD2|.|TRBJ2-7
CASSLVTGGDSYEQYF
TGTGCCAGCAGCTTGGTAACGGGAGGGGATTCCTACGAGCAGTACTTC
>TRBV20-1|.|many|TRBJ1-6
CSASLDRNSPLHF
TGCAGTGCTAGCCTGGACCGTAATTCACCCCTCCACTTT
>TRBV7-2|.|few|TRBJ2-3
CASSSGKVDTQYF
TGTGCCAGCAGCTCCGGCAAGGTCGATACGCAGTATTTT